Below, 15 T cell receptor beta chains from the same sample are listed, as sequenced in a study of beta chain features in type 1 diabetes. Every bit of the isolated RNA underwent reverse transcription, so sequencing read expressed TCRB transcripts. Clones were sequenced by immunoSEQ multiplex PCR, and TCRdb holds only the in-frame ones, with some missing. This table holds 240,000 or so clones, 25% to 35% found once. Sequencing was done on a sample of central memory CD4+ T cells from blood. The receptor set was obtained from a man aged 30-40 years in good health.

This clone turned up a few times. This chain uses TRBV4-2 with TRBJ2-1; no clear D. CDR3 length: 14 amino acids. V dropped 0 bases and J dropped 16 bases, with 19 bases sitting between them. Germline values: CDR1 LGHNA, CDR2 YNFKEQ. For the CDR3, the DNA is TGTGCCAGCAGCCAAGATAAGTCCAGTCCCCTGAGATTCTTC. Protein product: CASSQDKSSPLRFF.

The V and J genes are TRBV5-1 and TRBJ2-4; 8 bases match TRBD2. Germline lookup yields CDR1 SGHRS and CDR2 YFSETQ. This CDR3 comprises 17 residues. With V trimmed by 3 bases and J by 0 bases, 8 bases remained unmatched. The CDR3: CASSSDAGGAAKNIQYF. CDR3 nucleotides: TGCGCCAGCAGCTCGGACGCGGGGGGCGCAGCCAAAAACATTCAGTACTTC.

The chain recombines TRBV27 with TRBJ2-7; D uncertain. The germline CDR1 and CDR2 sequences are MNHEY and SMNVEV (reference sequence). The CDR3 is 15 amino acids. V was shortened by 8 bases and J by 0 bases, with 17 bases between the two germline ends. The CDR3 loop reads CASGVGPQFSYEQYF. The DNA of the CDR3 is TGTGCCAGCGGCGTCGGCCCTCAGTTCTCCTACGAGCAGTACTTC.

This clone was observed a handful of times. Mismatch with germline at one junction end may stem from a read error. The V gene is TRBV13, the J gene TRBJ2-7; 8 nucleotides match TRBD2. This CDR3 is 16 amino acids long. The germline V gene encodes CDR1 PRHDT and CDR2 FYEKMQ (reference sequence). The CDR3 DNA reads TGTGCCTGCAGTTCCGGGACTAGGGGGTTCTCCTACGAGCAGTACTTC. Protein: CACSSGTRGFSYEQYF.

DNA for the CDR3: TGTGCCAGCAGTTTGGGGGACAGAGGGCAGTATTTT. This translates into CASSLGDRGQYF. This chain joins TRBV28 and TRBJ2-3; 7 nucleotides line up with TRBD1. The CDR3 is made up of 12 amino acids. Per the germline V gene, CDR1 is MDHEN and CDR2 is SYDVKM. With V trimmed by 3 bases and J by 11 bases, 5 bases remained unmatched.

This clone was observed many times. The gene calls are TRBV30 and TRBJ1-6; tentatively, D is TRBD1 (5 bases). CDR1 is GTSNPN and CDR2 is SVGIG in the germline V gene (reference sequence). CDR3 length: 13 amino acids. Trimming took 3 bases from V and 7 from J, leaving 10 bases between them. CDR3 bases: TGTGCCTGGAGGGGGGACGGGAATTCACCCCTCCACTTT. Its translation: CAWRGDGNSPLHF.

The gene calls are TRBV11-2 and TRBJ2-7; 7 bases agree with TRBD2. J gave up 2 bases and V 6 bases, and 10 bases lay outside the gene matches. Germline assignment: CDR1 SGHAT and CDR2 FQNNGV. This CDR3 spans 15 amino acids. CDR3 nucleotide sequence: TGTGCCAGCAGACCCTCGGGGAGGGGTACCTACGAGCAGTACTTC. It encodes CASRPSGRGTYEQYF.

The rearrangement uses TRBV11-2 and TRBJ2-2, with a tentative D call TRBD1 (6 bases). Per the germline V gene, CDR1 is SGHAT and CDR2 is FQNNGV. Trimming stripped 1 base from V and 5 bases from J, with 17 bases between. The CDR3 is made up of 17 amino acids. The CDR3 DNA is TGTGCCAGCAGCTTAGTTAGTTTACAGGGACGAACCGGGGAGCTGTTTTTT. This gives the protein CASSLVSLQGRTGELFF.

V and J are TRBV7-2 and TRBJ1-2, with D unresolved. V lost 5 bases to trimming and J lost 2 bases, with 12 bases between them. This CDR3 is built from 14 residues. CDR1 is SGHTA and CDR2 is FQGNSA in the germline V gene. The CDR3, as DNA: TGTGCCAGCAGCGAAGGGCTTTCCAACTATGGCTACACCTTC. Translation gives CASSEGLSNYGYTF.

The V gene is TRBV5-4, the J gene TRBJ2-5; the D gene is possibly TRBD2 (5 bases). CDR1 is SGHNT and CDR2 is YYREEE in the germline V gene (reference sequence). The CDR3 consists of 13 residues. V lost 2 bases to trimming and J lost 5 bases, with 10 bases between them. CDR3: CASSFSGVETQYF. In nucleotides, the CDR3 is TGTGCCAGCAGCTTCTCCGGGGTCGAGACCCAGTACTTC. The entire variable domain, with the rest obtained from reference TRBV5-4 and TRBJ2-5, is as follows: ETGVTQSPTHLIKTRGQQVTLRCSSQSGHNTVSWYQQALGQGPQFIFQYYREEENGRGNFPPRFSGLQFPNYSSELNVNALELDDSALYLCASSFSGVETQYFGPGTRLLVL.

This clone was picked up a small number of times. The V gene is TRBV5-6, the J gene TRBJ1-5; possible D gene TRBD1, 6 bases. The CDR3 consists of 15 residues. The V end lost 3 bases, the J end lost 6 bases, and 16 bases lay between the germline ends. Germline values: CDR1 SGHDT, CDR2 YYEEEE. The CDR3 spells CASSSQGAIIQPQHF. CDR3 in DNA: TGTGCCAGCAGCTCACAGGGTGCGATAATTCAGCCCCAGCATTTT.

This sequence joins TRBV6-1 and TRBJ1-2; the match to TRBD1 covers 7 bases. The germline V gene has CDR1 MNHNS and CDR2 SASEGT. The CDR3 contains 13 residues. J was trimmed by 6 bases and V by 4 bases; bases with no gene match: 5. The CDR3 nucleotides are TGTGCCAGCAGTGTGACAGGGTTCGATGGCTACACCTTC. This codes for CASSVTGFDGYTF.

As for this clone: Different DNA sequences within this sample yield the same CDR3. The chain employs TRBV28 and TRBJ2-2; D is unresolved. The CDR3 covers 12 residues. The germline CDR1 and CDR2 sequences are MDHEN and SYDVKM. V was clipped by 5 bases and J by 5 bases, with 6 bases between them. CDR3 coding DNA: TGTGCCAGCAGTCTAGGGACCGGGGAGCTGTTTTTT. Translation gives CASSLGTGELFF.

The chain employs TRBV2 and TRBJ2-1; D is possibly TRBD2 (5 bases). V was cut by 8 bases and J by 8 bases, with 13 bases left in between. The CDR3 contains 12 residues. The germline V gene has CDR1 SNHLY and CDR2 FYNNEI. The CDR3 protein is CASGRRSDEQFF. CDR3 nucleotides: TGTGCCAGCGGTCGGAGGTCGGATGAGCAGTTCTTC. Full variable domain (remainder filled in from reference TRBV2 and TRBJ2-1): EPEVTQTPSHQVTQMGQEVILRCVPISNHLYFYWYRQILGQKVEFLVSFYNNEISEKSEIFDDQFSVERPDGSNFTLKIRSTKLEDSAMYFCASGRRSDEQFFGPGTRLTVL.

In DNA form, the CDR3 reads TGTGCCAGCAGCGGACAATCCTACAATGAGCAGTTCTTC. This translates into CASSGQSYNEQFF. This rearrangement joins TRBV7-2 to TRBJ2-1, with D maybe TRBD1 (5 bases). The germline V gene encodes CDR1 SGHTA and CDR2 FQGNSA. The CDR3 spans 13 residues. V lost 5 bases and J lost 1, with 6 bases in between.